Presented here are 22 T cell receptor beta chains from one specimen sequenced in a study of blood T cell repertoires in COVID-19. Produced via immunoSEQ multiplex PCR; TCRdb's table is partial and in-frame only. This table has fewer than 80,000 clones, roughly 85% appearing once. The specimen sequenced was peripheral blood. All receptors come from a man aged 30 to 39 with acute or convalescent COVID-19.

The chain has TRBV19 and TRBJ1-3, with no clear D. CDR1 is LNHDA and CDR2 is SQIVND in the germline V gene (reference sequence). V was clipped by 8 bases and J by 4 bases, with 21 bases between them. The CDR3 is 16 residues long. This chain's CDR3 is CASCPLRPTGGNTIYF. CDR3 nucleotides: TGTGCCAGTTGTCCCTTACGACCGACGGGAGGAAACACCATATATTTT.

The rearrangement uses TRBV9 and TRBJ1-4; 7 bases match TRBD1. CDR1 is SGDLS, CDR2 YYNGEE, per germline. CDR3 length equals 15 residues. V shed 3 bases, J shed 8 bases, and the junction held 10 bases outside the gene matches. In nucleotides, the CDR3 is TGTGCCAGCAGCGCCCGAGGGGGCCTGGGGGAAAAACTGTTTTTT. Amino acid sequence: CASSARGGLGEKLFF.

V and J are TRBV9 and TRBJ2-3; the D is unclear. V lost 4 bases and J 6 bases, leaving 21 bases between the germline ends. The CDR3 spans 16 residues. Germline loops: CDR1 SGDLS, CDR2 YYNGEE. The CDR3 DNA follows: TGTGCCAGCAGCCCTACCCATGGGCCCGGCCCCGATACGCAGTATTTT. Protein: CASSPTHGPGPDTQYF.

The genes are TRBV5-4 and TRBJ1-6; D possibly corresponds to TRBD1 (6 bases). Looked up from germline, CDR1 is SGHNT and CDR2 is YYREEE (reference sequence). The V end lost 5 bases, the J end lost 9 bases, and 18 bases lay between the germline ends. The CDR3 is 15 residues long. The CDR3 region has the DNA TGTGCCAGCAGTTCATTAGCAGGGGCAGGTTCACCCCTCCACTTT. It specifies CASSSLAGAGSPLHF.

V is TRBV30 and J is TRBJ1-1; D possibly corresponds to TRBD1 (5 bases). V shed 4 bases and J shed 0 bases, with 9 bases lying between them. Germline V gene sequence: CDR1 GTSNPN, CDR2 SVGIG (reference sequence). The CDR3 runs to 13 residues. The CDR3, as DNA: TGTGCCTGGATGGGGGGGGTGAACACTGAAGCTTTCTTT. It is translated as CAWMGGVNTEAFF. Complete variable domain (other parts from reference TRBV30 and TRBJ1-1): SQTIHQWPATLVQPVGSPLSLECTVEGTSNPNLYWYRQAAGRGLQLLFYSVGIGQISSEVPQNLSASRPQDRQFILSSKKLLLSDSGFYLCAWMGGVNTEAFFGQGTRLTVV.

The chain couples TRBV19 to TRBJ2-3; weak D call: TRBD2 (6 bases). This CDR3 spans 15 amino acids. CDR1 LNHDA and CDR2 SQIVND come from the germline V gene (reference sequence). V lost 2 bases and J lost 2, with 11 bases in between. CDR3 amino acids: CASSIQSGPTDTQYF. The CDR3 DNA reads TGTGCCAGTAGTATACAGAGCGGGCCCACAGATACGCAGTATTTT.

CDR3 bases: TGTGCCAGCAGCTTATCTCGGACAGGGCGTAATTCACCCCTCCACTTT. Translation gives CASSLSRTGRNSPLHF. This chain links TRBV7-2 with TRBJ1-6; 8 nucleotides line up with TRBD1. The V segment lost 2 bases and the J segment 6 bases; nucleotides outside the gene matches: 6. Per the germline V gene, CDR1 is SGHTA and CDR2 is FQGNSA. The CDR3 consists of 16 residues.

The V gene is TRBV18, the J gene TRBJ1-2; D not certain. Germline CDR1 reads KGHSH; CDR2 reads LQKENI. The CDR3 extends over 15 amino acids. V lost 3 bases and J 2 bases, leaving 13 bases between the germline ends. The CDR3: CASSPREGSNYGYTF. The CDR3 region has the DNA TGTGCCAGCTCACCGAGGGAGGGATCAAACTATGGCTACACCTTC.

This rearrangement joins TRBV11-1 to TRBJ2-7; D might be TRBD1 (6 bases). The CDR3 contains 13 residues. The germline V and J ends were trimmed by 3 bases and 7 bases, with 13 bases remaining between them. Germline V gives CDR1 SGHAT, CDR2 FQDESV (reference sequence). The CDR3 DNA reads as TGTGCCAGCAGCTTCTACAGGGTAGGTGAGCAGTACTTC. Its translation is CASSFYRVGEQYF.

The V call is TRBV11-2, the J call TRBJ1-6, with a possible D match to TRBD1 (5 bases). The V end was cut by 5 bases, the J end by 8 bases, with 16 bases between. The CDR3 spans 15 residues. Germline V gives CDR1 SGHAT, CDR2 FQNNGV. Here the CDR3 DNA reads TGTGCCAGCAGCCCTAATATCGGGGGTGATTCACCCCTCCACTTT. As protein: CASSPNIGGDSPLHF.

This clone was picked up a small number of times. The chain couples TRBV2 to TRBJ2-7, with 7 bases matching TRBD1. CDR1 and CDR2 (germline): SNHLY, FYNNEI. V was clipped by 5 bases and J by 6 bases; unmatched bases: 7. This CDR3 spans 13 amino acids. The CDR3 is CASSIKTGFEQYF. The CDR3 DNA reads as TGTGCCAGCAGTATAAAGACAGGGTTCGAGCAGTACTTC.

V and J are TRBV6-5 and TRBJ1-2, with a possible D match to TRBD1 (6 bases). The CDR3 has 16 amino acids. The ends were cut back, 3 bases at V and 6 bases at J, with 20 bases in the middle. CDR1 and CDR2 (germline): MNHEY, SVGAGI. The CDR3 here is CASSYDGRTAFHGYTF. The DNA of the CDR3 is TGTGCCAGCAGTTATGATGGTAGGACAGCGTTCCATGGCTACACCTTC.

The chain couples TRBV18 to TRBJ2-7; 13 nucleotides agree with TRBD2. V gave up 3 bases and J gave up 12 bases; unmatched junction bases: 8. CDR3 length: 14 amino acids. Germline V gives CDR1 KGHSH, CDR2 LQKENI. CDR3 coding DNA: TGTGCCAGCTCACCGCCTGGACTAGCGGGGGTTCCGTACTTC. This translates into CASSPPGLAGVPYF.

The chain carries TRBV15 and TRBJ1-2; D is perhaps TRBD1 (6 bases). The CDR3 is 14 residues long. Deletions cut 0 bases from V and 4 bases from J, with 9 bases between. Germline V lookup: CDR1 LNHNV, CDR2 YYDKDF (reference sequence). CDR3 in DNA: TGTGCCACCAGCAGAGACAGGGGCGGCTATGGCTACACCTTC. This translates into CATSRDRGGYGYTF.

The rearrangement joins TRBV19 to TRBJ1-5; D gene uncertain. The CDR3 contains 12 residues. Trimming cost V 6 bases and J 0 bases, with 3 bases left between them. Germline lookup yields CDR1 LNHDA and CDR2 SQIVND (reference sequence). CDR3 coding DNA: TGTGCCAGTAGCCATAGCAATCAGCCCCAGCATTTT. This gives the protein CASSHSNQPQHF.

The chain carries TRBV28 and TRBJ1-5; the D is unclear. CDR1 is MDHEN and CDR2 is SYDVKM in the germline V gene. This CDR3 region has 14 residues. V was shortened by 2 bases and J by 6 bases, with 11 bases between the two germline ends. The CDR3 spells CASSLRGYGQPQHF. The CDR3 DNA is TGTGCCAGCAGTTTACGAGGGTACGGTCAGCCCCAGCATTTT.

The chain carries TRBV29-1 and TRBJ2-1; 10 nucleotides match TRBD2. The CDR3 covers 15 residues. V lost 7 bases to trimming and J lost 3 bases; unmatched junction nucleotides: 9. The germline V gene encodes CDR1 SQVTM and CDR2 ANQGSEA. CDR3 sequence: CSGDLAGEGYNEQFF. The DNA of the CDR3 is TGCAGCGGGGACCTAGCGGGGGAAGGCTACAATGAGCAGTTCTTC.

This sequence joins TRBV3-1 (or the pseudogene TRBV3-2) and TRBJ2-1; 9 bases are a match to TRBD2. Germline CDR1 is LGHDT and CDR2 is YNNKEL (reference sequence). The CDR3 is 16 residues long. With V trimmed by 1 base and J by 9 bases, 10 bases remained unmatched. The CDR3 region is CASSQGGAGGYGEQFF. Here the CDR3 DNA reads TGTGCCAGCAGCCAAGGAGGGGCGGGAGGGTACGGTGAGCAGTTCTTC.

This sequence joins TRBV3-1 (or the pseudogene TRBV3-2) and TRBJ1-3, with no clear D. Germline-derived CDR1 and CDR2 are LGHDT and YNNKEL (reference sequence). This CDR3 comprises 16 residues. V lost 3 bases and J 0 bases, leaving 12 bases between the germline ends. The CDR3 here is CASSQRSVSSGNTIYF. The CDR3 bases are TGTGCCAGCAGCCAGAGGTCAGTAAGCTCTGGAAACACCATATATTTT.

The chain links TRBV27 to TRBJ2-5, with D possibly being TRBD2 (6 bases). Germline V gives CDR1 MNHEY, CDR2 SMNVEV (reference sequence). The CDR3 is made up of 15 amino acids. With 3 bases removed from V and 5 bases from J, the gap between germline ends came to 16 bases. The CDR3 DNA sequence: TGTGCCAGCAGTTTCTCGTTCGGGGGTTACGAGACCCAGTACTTC. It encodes CASSFSFGGYETQYF.

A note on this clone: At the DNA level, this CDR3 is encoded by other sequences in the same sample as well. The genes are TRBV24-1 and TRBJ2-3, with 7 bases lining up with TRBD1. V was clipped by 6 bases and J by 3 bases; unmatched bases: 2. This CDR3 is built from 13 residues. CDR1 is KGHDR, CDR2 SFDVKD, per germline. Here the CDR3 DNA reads TGTGCCACCAGTAGACAGGGAACAGATACGCAGTATTTT. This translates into CATSRQGTDTQYF.

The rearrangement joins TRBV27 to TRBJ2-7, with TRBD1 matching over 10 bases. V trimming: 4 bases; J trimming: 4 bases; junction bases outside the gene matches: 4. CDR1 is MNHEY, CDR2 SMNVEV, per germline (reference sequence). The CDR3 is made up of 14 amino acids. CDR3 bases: TGTGCCAGCAGTTCATCGGACAGGGGGTACGAGCAGTACTTC. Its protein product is CASSSSDRGYEQYF.